The 21 T cell receptor beta chains below all came from one sample that was sequenced in a study of blood T cell repertoires in COVID-19. The method was immunoSEQ multiplex PCR; TCRdb's version includes in-frame clones alone and lacks a portion of them. This sample has some 38,000 clones, with just over 90% found just once. Sequenced sample: peripheral blood. Receptors were obtained from a man aged 50 to 59 with active COVID-19.

The chain couples TRBV5-1 to TRBJ2-2, with 7 bases matching TRBD1. The CDR3 is 15 amino acids. Germline V lookup: CDR1 SGHRS, CDR2 YFSETQ. J gave up 5 bases and V 5 bases, and 9 bases lay outside the gene matches. Written as DNA, the CDR3 is TGCGCCAGCAGATCTCAGACAGGGTGGACCGGGGAGCTGTTTTTT. It yields the protein CASRSQTGWTGELFF.

The chain joins TRBV6-1 to TRBJ2-3; 9 bases line up with TRBD1. The CDR3 consists of 15 residues. Germline CDR1 reads MNHNS; CDR2 reads SASEGT. V shed 4 bases, J shed 2 bases, and the junction held 4 bases outside the gene matches. CDR3 amino acids: CASSATGGDTDTQYF. CDR3 nucleotides: TGTGCCAGCAGTGCGACAGGGGGGGACACAGATACGCAGTATTTT.

V and J are TRBV18 and TRBJ1-1; 7 nucleotides line up with TRBD1. CDR3 length equals 14 residues. J was trimmed by 0 bases and V by 8 bases; bases with no gene match: 6. Germline CDR1 reads KGHSH; CDR2 reads LQKENI. The CDR3 sequence is CASHRDRLNTEAFF. The CDR3 DNA follows: TGTGCCAGCCACAGGGACAGATTGAACACTGAAGCTTTCTTT. Based on the CDR3 plus reference TRBV18 and TRBJ1-1, the full variable domain is NAGVMQNPRHLVRRRGQEARLRCSPMKGHSHVYWYRQLPEEGLKFMVYLQKENIIDESGMPKERFSAEFPKEGPSILRIQQVVRGDSAAYFCASHRDRLNTEAFFGQGTRLTVV.

The chain combines TRBV7-9 with TRBJ2-1; D is uncertain. Trimming left V 4 bases short and J 4 bases short, with 5 bases between. CDR1 and CDR2 (germline): SEHNR, FQNEAQ (reference sequence). The CDR3 sequence is 12 residues long. The CDR3 spells CASSSHYNEQFF. The CDR3 region has the DNA TGTGCCAGCAGCTCCCATTACAATGAGCAGTTCTTC.

The chain links TRBV3-1 (or the pseudogene TRBV3-2) to TRBJ1-1, with D possibly matching TRBD1 (5 bases). This CDR3 region has 15 residues. Trimming left V 1 base short and J 1 base short, with 10 bases between. Germline values: CDR1 LGHDT, CDR2 YNNKEL (reference sequence). The CDR3 nucleotides are TGTGCCAGCAGCCAAGGGTGGGGCTCGAACACTGAAGCTTTCTTT. Protein sequence: CASSQGWGSNTEAFF.

V usage is TRBV5-1 and J usage is TRBJ2-7, with TRBD1 identical over 7 bases. From germline, CDR1 is SGHRS and CDR2 YFSETQ. The CDR3 totals 15 residues. V lost 3 bases, J lost 2 bases, and 8 bases stayed unmatched. The CDR3, as DNA: TGCGCCAGCAGCTCCGAACAGGGGACGGCCTACGAGCAGTACTTC. Its protein product is CASSSEQGTAYEQYF.

The rearrangement links TRBV7-2 to TRBJ2-5; 11 bases are a match to TRBD1. CDR3 length equals 13 residues. The V gene's germline CDR1 is SGHTA and CDR2 FQGNSA. V was pared by 8 bases and J by 4 bases, with 3 bases of the junction left unmatched. This CDR3 is CASGQGARETQYF. The CDR3 nucleotides are TGTGCCAGCGGACAGGGGGCGAGAGAGACCCAGTACTTC.

This chain joins TRBV5-4 and TRBJ2-5, with D tentatively TRBD1 (6 bases). V lost 0 bases to trimming and J lost 5 bases, with 14 bases between them. This CDR3 has 15 residues. Germline V gene sequence: CDR1 SGHNT, CDR2 YYREEE (reference sequence). CDR3 DNA: TGTGCCAGCAGCTTGGGGCAGGGGATACTTGAGACCCAGTACTTC. Translating it yields CASSLGQGILETQYF.

The V call is TRBV6-6, the J call TRBJ1-1; possible D gene TRBD1, 5 bases. V lost 6 bases to trimming and J lost 1 base, with 30 bases between them. The CDR3 has 20 amino acids. Germline-derived CDR1 and CDR2 are MNHNY and SVGAGI (reference sequence). Here the CDR3 DNA reads TGTGCCAGCAGCCGCAGTTACGGGGTGGGGTGGGGGGTTTGGAACACTGAAGCTTTCTTT. It specifies CASSRSYGVGWGVWNTEAFF.

The chain couples TRBV18 to TRBJ1-1, with TRBD1 matching over 8 bases. The V gene's germline CDR1 is KGHSH and CDR2 LQKENI. With V trimmed by 8 bases and J by 0 bases, 2 bases remained unmatched. The CDR3 totals 13 residues. DNA of the CDR3: TGTGCCAGCCAGGGACAGGTGAACACTGAAGCTTTCTTT. This encodes CASQGQVNTEAFF.

The gene calls are TRBV6-2 or TRBV6-3 and TRBJ2-3, with D unclear. Between the trimmed V and J ends, which lost 2 bases and 0 bases, there was a span of 9 bases. In germline, CDR1 is MNHEY, CDR2 SVGEGT. The CDR3 loop spans 15 amino acids. The CDR3 DNA is TGTGCCAGCAGTTACAGTCAGACTAGCACAGATACGCAGTATTTT. Its protein is CASSYSQTSTDTQYF.

The J gene is TRBJ1-1, the V gene TRBV29-1; tentative D call: TRBD1 (6 bases). The CDR3 spans 13 residues. Trimming left V 4 bases short and J 1 base short, with 10 bases between. Germline assignment: CDR1 SQVTM and CDR2 ANQGSEA. The CDR3 DNA reads TGCAGCGTTGTTAAAGGGGGGAACACTGAAGCTTTCTTT. It yields the protein CSVVKGGNTEAFF.

V gene TRBV6-6 combines with J gene TRBJ1-2; TRBD1 matches at 7 bases. With 5 bases clipped from V and 0 bases from J, the junction kept 6 bases outside the gene matches. The CDR3 is 15 residues long. Per the germline V gene, CDR1 is MNHNY and CDR2 is SVGAGI (reference sequence). The CDR3 sequence: CASSPGTASNYGYTF. CDR3 coding DNA: TGTGCCAGCAGTCCCGGGACAGCATCTAACTATGGCTACACCTTC.

The gene calls are TRBV30 and TRBJ1-6, with TRBD1 identical over 8 bases. Germline assignment: CDR1 GTSNPN and CDR2 SVGIG (reference sequence). The V gene end was trimmed by 3 bases and the J gene end by 5 bases; junction bases not matched to a gene: 18. This CDR3 is built from 19 residues. CDR3 nucleotides: TGTGCCTGGAGCGTCAACCCCATGGACAGGGACATCCATAATTCACCCCTCCACTTT. Encoded protein: CAWSVNPMDRDIHNSPLHF.

The chain has TRBV4-3 and TRBJ2-5; a possible D gene is TRBD2 (6 bases). V lost 1 base and J lost 12, with 21 bases in between. The CDR3 sequence is 15 residues long. Germline V gene data show CDR1 as LGHNA and CDR2 as YSLEER. The CDR3 nucleotides read TGCGCCAGCAGCCAAGCGGGGGACCCCGGGCAAATTAAGTACTTC. Translation gives CASSQAGDPGQIKYF.

The CDR3 region is CASSLFMRGGTETQYF. The CDR3 DNA reads as TGCGCCAGCAGCTTGTTTATGCGGGGGGGCACAGAGACCCAGTACTTC. This chain connects TRBV5-1 to TRBJ2-5, with TRBD2 identical over 9 bases. This CDR3 contains 16 residues. The ends lost 1 base at V and 4 bases at J; junction bases unmatched: 8. Germline CDR1 is SGHRS and CDR2 is YFSETQ.

The chain recombines TRBV19 with TRBJ1-2; D ambiguous. This CDR3 contains 12 residues. Looked up from germline, CDR1 is LNHDA and CDR2 is SQIVND (reference sequence). With 5 bases removed from V and 3 bases from J, the gap between germline ends came to 7 bases. CDR3 nucleotides: TGTGCCAGTAGTTACGAGGACTATGGCTACACCTTC. It specifies CASSYEDYGYTF.

This rearrangement joins TRBV5-1 to TRBJ1-2, with 12 bases aligning to TRBD1. J lost 8 bases, V lost 4 bases, and 12 bases had no gene match. The CDR3 runs 16 residues. CDR1 and CDR2 from the germline V gene are SGHRS and YFSETQ. CDR3 in amino acids: CASSINRDRGPRGYTF. CDR3 sequence (DNA): TGCGCCAGCAGCATAAACCGGGACAGGGGGCCGAGGGGCTACACCTTC.

This chain links TRBV19 with TRBJ1-6; no clear D. The V gene lost 1 base and the J gene lost 4 bases, with 14 bases spanning the gap. The CDR3 spans 17 residues. CDR1 and CDR2 (germline): LNHDA, SQIVND (reference sequence). CDR3: CASSIGRREGYNSPLHF. In nucleotides, the CDR3 is TGTGCCAGTAGTATAGGACGGCGGGAAGGGTATAATTCACCCCTCCACTTT.

The genes are TRBV10-2 and TRBJ2-7; D is ambiguous. This CDR3 has 12 residues. Germline V CDR1 and CDR2: WSHSY, SAAADI. Trimming removed 8 bases from V and 4 bases from J, with 12 bases in between. CDR3 protein: CASCKTGYEQYF. CDR3 nucleotide sequence: TGCGCCAGCTGCAAGACTGGGTACGAGCAGTACTTC.

The V call is TRBV4-2, the J call TRBJ2-2, with 9 bases lining up with TRBD2. The CDR3 covers 16 residues. Trimming removed 0 bases from V and 4 bases from J; junction bases left unmatched: 3. Germline CDR1 is LGHNA and CDR2 is YNFKEQ. The CDR3 DNA follows: TGTGCCAGCAGCCAAGACCCGGGACTAGCCACCGGGGAGCTGTTTTTT. This codes for CASSQDPGLATGELFF.